A selection of T cell receptor beta chains follows, all from one sample in a study of shared clonotypes between healthy human individuals. Generated by immunoSEQ multiplex PCR, the TCRdb table keeps only in-frame clones and is missing some. This sample has 300,000 to 400,000 clones; around 87% occur once, and the top ten carry roughly 16%. Sequences were obtained from memory CD8+ T cells sorted from blood. These receptors were collected from a man younger than 30 in good health. CDR3s include the opening cysteine and the closing phenylalanine or tryptophan. The order of the fields is J gene, D gene, V gene, clone size, CDR3 protein, CDR3 DNA. A D gene is named only where the DNA matches it firmly. Size values are once, few and many counts, or a class for expanded clones, and some rows have none.

J gene: TRBJ2-5
D gene: -
V gene: TRBV7-2
clone size: -
CDR3 protein: CASSSATSPDWYQETQYF
CDR3 DNA: TGTGCCAGCAGCTCCGCAACCAGCCCTGATTGGTACCAAGAGACCCAGTACTTC

J gene: TRBJ2-7
D gene: -
V gene: TRBV27
clone size: -
CDR3 protein: CASSFGLGEQYF
CDR3 DNA: TGTGCCAGCAGTTTCGGGTTGGGGGAGCAGTACTTC

J gene: TRBJ1-4
D gene: -
V gene: TRBV28
clone size: -
CDR3 protein: CASSFRGGVEKLFF
CDR3 DNA: TGTGCCAGCAGTTTTCGGGGGGGCGTTGAAAAACTGTTTTTT

J gene: TRBJ1-2
D gene: TRBD1
V gene: TRBV4-3
clone size: -
CDR3 protein: CASSQDLQTGFYGYTF
CDR3 DNA: TGCGCCAGCAGCCAAGACCTACAGACAGGGTTCTATGGCTACACCTTC

J gene: TRBJ2-3
D gene: -
V gene: TRBV2
clone size: -
CDR3 protein: CASSVRGSTDTQYF
CDR3 DNA: TGTGCCAGCAGTGTGCGGGGCAGCACAGATACGCAGTATTTT

J gene: TRBJ1-2
D gene: TRBD1
V gene: TRBV7-6
clone size: -
CDR3 protein: CASSLCRGCLGGYTF
CDR3 DNA: TGTGCCAGCAGCTTATGCAGGGGGTGTTTGGGTGGCTACACCTTC

J gene: TRBJ2-7
D gene: TRBD1
V gene: TRBV6-5
clone size: -
CDR3 protein: CASSDTGGEQYF
CDR3 DNA: TGTGCCAGCAGTGATACAGGGGGCGAGCAGTACTTC

J gene: TRBJ2-7
D gene: TRBD2
V gene: TRBV7-2
clone size: -
CDR3 protein: CASSPSGNLFEQYF
CDR3 DNA: TGTGCCAGCAGCCCCAGCGGGAATCTGTTTGAGCAGTACTTC

J gene: TRBJ2-7
D gene: TRBD2
V gene: TRBV11-2
clone size: many
CDR3 protein: CASRGGLAGVYEQYF
CDR3 DNA: TGTGCCAGCCGCGGCGGGCTAGCGGGAGTTTACGAGCAGTACTTC

J gene: TRBJ2-7
D gene: -
V gene: TRBV2
clone size: -
CDR3 protein: CASSPPGAAQGEQYF
CDR3 DNA: TGTGCCAGCAGTCCCCCCGGAGCGGCCCAGGGGGAGCAGTACTTC

J gene: TRBJ1-4
D gene: -
V gene: TRBV23-1
clone size: -
CDR3 protein: CASSLRADREKLFF
CDR3 DNA: TGCGCCAGCAGCCTCAGGGCGGATAGGGAAAAACTGTTTTTT

J gene: TRBJ2-7
D gene: -
V gene: TRBV10-1
clone size: -
CDR3 protein: CASSDTGDSYEQYF
CDR3 DNA: TGCGCCAGCAGTGATACCGGGGATTCCTACGAGCAGTACTTC

J gene: TRBJ2-3
D gene: TRBD2
V gene: TRBV5-4
clone size: -
CDR3 protein: CASSPGASGGSYTDTQYF
CDR3 DNA: TGTGCCAGCAGCCCGGGGGCTAGCGGGGGGTCGTACACAGATACGCAGTATTTT

J gene: TRBJ1-1
D gene: -
V gene: TRBV6-1
clone size: -
CDR3 protein: CASSLHRTAEAFF
CDR3 DNA: TGTGCCAGCAGCTTACACCGTACAGCTGAAGCTTTCTTT

J gene: TRBJ2-7
D gene: TRBD2
V gene: TRBV27
clone size: once
CDR3 protein: CASSTGLPSYEQYF
CDR3 DNA: TGTGCCAGCAGTACGGGACTACCGTCCTACGAGCAGTACTTC

J gene: TRBJ1-5
D gene: -
V gene: TRBV10-3
clone size: -
CDR3 protein: CAIGPGQDNQPQHF
CDR3 DNA: TGTGCCATCGGCCCGGGACAAGACAATCAGCCCCAGCATTTT

J gene: TRBJ2-7
D gene: TRBD1
V gene: TRBV11-3
clone size: -
CDR3 protein: CASSLGTGAVDEQYF
CDR3 DNA: TGTGCCAGCAGCTTAGGGACAGGGGCTGTCGACGAGCAGTACTTC

J gene: TRBJ2-5
D gene: -
V gene: TRBV18
clone size: -
CDR3 protein: CASSSEETQYF
CDR3 DNA: TGTGCCAGCTCATCTGAAGAGACCCAGTACTTC

J gene: TRBJ2-1
D gene: -
V gene: TRBV7-9
clone size: -
CDR3 protein: CASSSTSTEQFF
CDR3 DNA: TGTGCCAGCAGCTCCACTAGCACTGAGCAGTTCTTC

J gene: TRBJ2-5
D gene: -
V gene: TRBV9
clone size: -
CDR3 protein: CASSPTRFGETQYF
CDR3 DNA: TGTGCCAGCAGCCCCACTCGCTTCGGAGAGACCCAGTACTTC

J gene: TRBJ2-7
D gene: -
V gene: TRBV18
clone size: -
CDR3 protein: CASSPTGFYEQYF
CDR3 DNA: TGTGCCAGCTCACCCACAGGTTTCTACGAGCAGTACTTC

J gene: TRBJ1-5
D gene: -
V gene: TRBV27
clone size: -
CDR3 protein: CASSLSGYSNQPQHF
CDR3 DNA: TGTGCCAGCAGTTTAAGTGGATATAGCAATCAGCCCCAGCATTTT

J gene: TRBJ2-2
D gene: -
V gene: TRBV6-5
clone size: -
CDR3 protein: CASTFTGTTGELFF
CDR3 DNA: TGTGCCAGCACCTTCACAGGGACCACCGGGGAGCTGTTTTTT

J gene: TRBJ2-7
D gene: TRBD1
V gene: TRBV28
clone size: -
CDR3 protein: CASSVTGIESYEQYF
CDR3 DNA: TGTGCCAGCAGCGTGACAGGGATTGAATCCTACGAGCAGTACTTC

J gene: TRBJ1-1
D gene: -
V gene: TRBV19
clone size: -
CDR3 protein: CASSIPWDATEAFF
CDR3 DNA: TGTGCCAGTAGTATCCCGTGGGATGCCACTGAAGCTTTCTTT

J gene: TRBJ2-7
D gene: -
V gene: TRBV5-1
clone size: -
CDR3 protein: CASSLDAGAFYEQYF
CDR3 DNA: TGCGCCAGCAGCTTGGATGCAGGGGCCTTTTACGAGCAGTACTTC

J gene: TRBJ2-7
D gene: TRBD1
V gene: TRBV5-1
clone size: -
CDR3 protein: CASSLDPGQVFYEQYF
CDR3 DNA: TGCGCCAGCAGCTTGGATCCGGGACAGGTCTTCTACGAGCAGTACTTC

J gene: TRBJ2-7
D gene: -
V gene: TRBV5-5
clone size: -
CDR3 protein: CASSFSGAEYEQYF
CDR3 DNA: TGTGCCAGCAGCTTTTCAGGGGCGGAATACGAGCAGTACTTC

J gene: TRBJ2-7
D gene: -
V gene: TRBV10-1
clone size: -
CDR3 protein: CASSVYRAYSYEQYF
CDR3 DNA: TGCGCCAGCAGTGTTTACAGGGCCTACAGCTACGAGCAGTACTTC

J gene: TRBJ1-1
D gene: -
V gene: TRBV21-1
clone size: -
CDR3 protein: CASNRRALNTEAFF
CDR3 DNA: TGTGCCAGCAACAGAAGGGCGTTGAACACTGAAGCTTTCTTT

J gene: TRBJ1-3
D gene: -
V gene: TRBV10-3
clone size: -
CDR3 protein: CAISEPGYPLSGNTIYF
CDR3 DNA: TGTGCCATCAGTGAACCAGGGTATCCTCTCTCTGGAAACACCATATATTTT

J gene: TRBJ1-1
D gene: -
V gene: TRBV6-1
clone size: -
CDR3 protein: CASSDGGPFEAFF
CDR3 DNA: TGTGCCAGCAGTGATGGGGGGCCATTTGAAGCTTTCTTT

J gene: TRBJ2-7
D gene: TRBD2
V gene: TRBV19
clone size: -
CDR3 protein: CASSIGLAGVYEQYF
CDR3 DNA: TGTGCCAGTAGTATCGGACTAGCGGGTGTCTACGAGCAGTACTTC

J gene: TRBJ2-7
D gene: TRBD2
V gene: TRBV2
clone size: -
CDR3 protein: CASSEGPAGRAYEQYF
CDR3 DNA: TGTGCCAGCAGTGAAGGTCCCGCAGGGAGGGCCTACGAGCAGTACTTC

J gene: TRBJ2-5
D gene: TRBD2
V gene: TRBV7-9
clone size: -
CDR3 protein: CASSLPTSGIPQETQYF
CDR3 DNA: TGTGCCAGCAGCCTCCCGACTAGCGGGATTCCACAAGAGACCCAGTACTTC

J gene: TRBJ1-3
D gene: -
V gene: TRBV19
clone size: -
CDR3 protein: CASSTFAGNTIYF
CDR3 DNA: TGTGCCAGTAGTACCTTCGCTGGAAACACCATATATTTT

J gene: TRBJ2-2
D gene: TRBD2
V gene: TRBV7-8
clone size: -
CDR3 protein: CASSLGGSGSSNTGELFF
CDR3 DNA: TGTGCCAGCAGCTTAGGGGGTAGCGGGAGCTCGAACACCGGGGAGCTGTTTTTT

J gene: TRBJ2-7
D gene: TRBD1
V gene: TRBV6-1
clone size: -
CDR3 protein: CASSATGWDYEQYF
CDR3 DNA: TGTGCCAGCAGTGCGACAGGGTGGGATTACGAGCAGTACTTC

J gene: TRBJ2-7
D gene: TRBD2
V gene: TRBV4-1
clone size: -
CDR3 protein: CASSHDGLAGGLYEQYF
CDR3 DNA: TGCGCCAGCAGCCACGACGGACTAGCGGGAGGGCTTTACGAGCAGTACTTC